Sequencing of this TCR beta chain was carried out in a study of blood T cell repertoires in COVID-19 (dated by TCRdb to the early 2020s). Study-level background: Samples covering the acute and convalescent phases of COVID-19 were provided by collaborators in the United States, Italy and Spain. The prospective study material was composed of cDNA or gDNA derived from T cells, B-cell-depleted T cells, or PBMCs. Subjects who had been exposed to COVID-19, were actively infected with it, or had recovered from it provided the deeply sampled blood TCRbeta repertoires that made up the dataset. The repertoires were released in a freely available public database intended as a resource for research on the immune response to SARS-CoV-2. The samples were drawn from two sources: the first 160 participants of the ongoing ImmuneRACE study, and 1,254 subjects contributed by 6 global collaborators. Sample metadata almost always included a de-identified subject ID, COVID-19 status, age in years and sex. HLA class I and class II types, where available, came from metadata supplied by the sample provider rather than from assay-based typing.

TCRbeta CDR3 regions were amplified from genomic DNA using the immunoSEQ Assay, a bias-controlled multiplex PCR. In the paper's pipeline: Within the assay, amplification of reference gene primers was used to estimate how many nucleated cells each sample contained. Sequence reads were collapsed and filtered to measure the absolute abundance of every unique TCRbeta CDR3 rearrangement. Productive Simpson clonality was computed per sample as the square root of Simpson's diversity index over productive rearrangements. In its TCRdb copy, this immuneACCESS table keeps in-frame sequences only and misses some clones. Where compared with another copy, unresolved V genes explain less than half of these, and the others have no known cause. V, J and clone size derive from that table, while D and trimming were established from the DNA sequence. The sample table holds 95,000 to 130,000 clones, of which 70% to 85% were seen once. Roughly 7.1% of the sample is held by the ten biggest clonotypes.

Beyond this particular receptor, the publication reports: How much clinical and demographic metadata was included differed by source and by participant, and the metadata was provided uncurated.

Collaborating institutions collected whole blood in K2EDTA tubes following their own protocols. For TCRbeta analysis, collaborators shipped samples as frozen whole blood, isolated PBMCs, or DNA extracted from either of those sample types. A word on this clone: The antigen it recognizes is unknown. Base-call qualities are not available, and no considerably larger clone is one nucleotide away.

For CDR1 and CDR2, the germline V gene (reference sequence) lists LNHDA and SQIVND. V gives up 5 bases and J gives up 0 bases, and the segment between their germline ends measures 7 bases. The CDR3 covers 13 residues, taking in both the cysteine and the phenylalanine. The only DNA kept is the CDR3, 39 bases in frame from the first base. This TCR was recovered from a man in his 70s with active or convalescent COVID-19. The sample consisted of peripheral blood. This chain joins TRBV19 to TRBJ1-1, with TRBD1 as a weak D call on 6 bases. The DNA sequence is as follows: TGTGCCAGTAGTGGGACATTGAACACTGAAGCTTTCTTT. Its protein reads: CASSGTLNTEAFF.